This record looks at one TCR beta chain sequence and its context. As yet, its antigen is unknown. V dropped 3 bases and J dropped 1 base, with 15 bases sitting between them. The CDR3 consists of 16 residues. CDR1 is SGDLS, CDR2 YYNGEE, per germline. Input per replicate PCR of unsorted PBMC was about 330 ng DNA, corresponding to 25,000 to 30,000 T cell genomes. The team ran DNA from unsorted PBMCs on ten immunoSEQ deep assay plates for sequencing. Clones were read by immunoSEQ multiplex PCR, and TCRdb kept only the in-frame ones, dropping some. This sample has about 490,000 clones, with around three quarters found just once. The record originates from a study of shared clonotypes between healthy human individuals. Study as a whole: Contributing individuals were two females and three males aged 18 to 49. Study-level results: The represented genetic and exposure-history diversity was limited by the small number of donors.

This rearrangement joins TRBV9 to TRBJ2-3; no firm D call. The sequenced sample was PBMCs. The clonotype was recovered from a middle-aged woman in good health. Some clones in this sample may be carry-over from other donors' samples. The CDR3 protein is CASSERPWLGTDTQYF. Here the CDR3 DNA reads TGTGCCAGCAGCGAACGTCCTTGGCTAGGCACAGATACGCAGTATTTT.